A single sample gave rise to the 4 T cell receptor beta chains below, sequenced in a study of monozygotic twins with inflammatory bowel disease. TCRdb reprocessed the 5' RACE reads and reports one entry per CDR3 protein, with no DNA. Its clone listing holds more than 110,000 distinct CDR3 sequences. The sample comprised blood. These receptors all stem from a human donor with ulcerative colitis or Crohn's disease, or a healthy co-twin of an affected twin (not recorded which).

Here the CDR3 reads CASSRGQGLQETQNF. The chain joins TRBV4-3 to TRBJ2-5; the TRBD1 assignment by TCRdb is unverifiable without DNA. The length of the CDR3 is 15 residues. From germline, CDR1 is LGHNA and CDR2 YSLEER.

The gene calls are TRBV20-1 and TRBJ1-3. The CDR3 is made up of 14 amino acids. Germline assignment: CDR1 DFQATT and CDR2 SNEGSKA (reference sequence). Here the CDR3 reads CSARDLGSGNTIYF.

This sequence joins TRBV7-2 and TRBJ2-5; TCRdb picks TRBD1, but there is no DNA to check that call. The CDR3 spans 14 residues. Germline V CDR1 and CDR2: SGHTA, FQGNSA. CDR3 protein: CASSSRRQGETQYF.

The J gene is TRBJ2-1, the V gene TRBV5-4; TCRdb outputs TRBD2, but without DNA this stays unchecked. CDR1 is SGHNT, CDR2 YYREEE, per germline (reference sequence). CDR3 length: 19 amino acids. CDR3 protein: CASSLATLANRDSYNEQFF.